The 8 T cell receptor beta chains in this list originate from one sample, sequenced in a study of T cell responses to AZD1222 COVID-19 vaccine. Assay: immunoSEQ multiplex PCR; the TCRdb copy retains only in-frame clones and omits some. The sample has roughly 130,000 clones, 88% seen once; the top ten hold over 15%. The sequencing used peripheral blood, collected on day 0 of MenACWY control vaccination. The receptors come from an adult in good health.

The chain combines TRBV11-3 with TRBJ2-2, with 9 bases that match TRBD1. Germline V lookup: CDR1 SGHNT, CDR2 YENEEA. The length of the CDR3 is 15 residues. With V trimmed by 3 bases and J by 5 bases, 4 bases remained unmatched. CDR3 amino acids: CASSFTDRGTGELFF. CDR3 sequence (DNA): TGTGCCAGCAGCTTCACGGACAGGGGTACCGGGGAGCTGTTTTTT.

This clone occurred once. The chain carries TRBV4-2 and TRBJ2-5; possible D gene TRBD2, 6 bases. The germline V and J ends were trimmed by 3 bases and 5 bases, with 19 bases remaining between them. This CDR3 is 16 amino acids long. Germline values: CDR1 LGHNA, CDR2 YNFKEQ. The CDR3, as DNA: TGTGCCAGCAGCCAGGATAGCGGAGCGAACGGGGAGACCCAGTACTTC. This gives the protein CASSQDSGANGETQYF.

The genes are TRBV4-1 and TRBJ2-7; TRBD1 matches at 11 bases. CDR3 length: 16 residues. Germline trimming cut 3 bases from V and 0 bases from J; bases unmatched to any gene: 4. From germline, CDR1 is MGHRA and CDR2 YSYEKL. The CDR3 reads CASSHRTGGSSYEQYF. The CDR3 nucleotides are TGCGCCAGCAGCCATCGGACAGGGGGCAGCTCCTACGAGCAGTACTTC.

This clone was counted once. The rearrangement uses TRBV9 and TRBJ2-5; D might be TRBD1 (5 bases). Between the trimmed V and J ends, which lost 0 bases and 1 base, there was a span of 13 bases. Germline assignment: CDR1 SGDLS and CDR2 YYNGEE. The CDR3 totals 16 residues. Here the CDR3 reads CASSVAIDSIQETQYF. CDR3 coding DNA: TGTGCCAGCAGCGTAGCTATAGACAGTATCCAAGAGACCCAGTACTTC.

This chain joins TRBV5-1 and TRBJ1-2, with a weak D call TRBD1 (5 bases). Trimming took 1 base from V and 4 from J, leaving 17 bases between them. CDR1 is SGHRS and CDR2 is YFSETQ in the germline V gene. The CDR3 sequence is 16 residues long. CDR3 in amino acids: CASSLLGTQLFYGYTF. DNA for the CDR3: TGCGCCAGCAGCTTGTTAGGGACCCAACTTTTCTATGGCTACACCTTC.

V gene TRBV5-4 combines with J gene TRBJ1-1, with 7 positions matching TRBD1. Germline CDR1 reads SGHNT; CDR2 reads YYREEE (reference sequence). The CDR3 has 17 residues. V was clipped by 4 bases and J by 7 bases; unmatched bases: 19. CDR3 sequence: CASSRDRTGVVWNEAFF. In nucleotides, the CDR3 is TGTGCCAGCAGCCGAGATAGGACAGGTGTGGTTTGGAATGAAGCTTTCTTT. Together with reference TRBV5-4 and TRBJ1-1, the CDR3 gives the full variable domain: ETGVTQSPTHLIKTRGQQVTLRCSSQSGHNTVSWYQQALGQGPQFIFQYYREEENGRGNFPPRFSGLQFPNYSSELNVNALELDDSALYLCASSRDRTGVVWNEAFFGQGTRLTVV.

There are many counts of this clone. J is TRBJ2-7 and V is TRBV2; 13 bases fit TRBD2. The CDR3 has 17 residues. V shed 6 bases and J 4 bases; nucleotides not matched to a gene: 12. Germline values: CDR1 SNHLY, CDR2 FYNNEI. CDR3 protein: CASSAHRLAGGSYEQYF. As DNA, the CDR3 is TGTGCCAGCAGCGCGCACAGACTAGCGGGAGGTTCGTACGAGCAGTACTTC. The full variable domain, with the rest looked up from reference TRBV2 and TRBJ2-7, is EPEVTQTPSHQVTQMGQEVILRCVPISNHLYFYWYRQILGQKVEFLVSFYNNEISEKSEIFDDQFSVERPDGSNFTLKIRSTKLEDSAMYFCASSAHRLAGGSYEQYFGPGTRLTVT.

V and J are TRBV2 and TRBJ2-1; maybe TRBD2 (6 bases). Trimming took off 6 bases at V and 2 bases at J, with 11 bases between the two ends. CDR1 and CDR2 (germline): SNHLY, FYNNEI. The CDR3 has 14 amino acids. The CDR3 protein is CASSRDWTYNEQFF. The DNA of the CDR3 is TGTGCCAGCAGCCGGGACTGGACCTACAATGAGCAGTTCTTC.